A single sample is the source of the 14 T cell receptor beta chains below, sequenced in a study of shared clonotypes between healthy human individuals. Data came from immunoSEQ multiplex PCR; TCRdb stores just in-frame clones and leaves some out. The sample comprises more than 2,000,000 clones, over 90% of which are singletons, and 0.35% to 0.5% rests with the top ten. The sequencing sample was made of naive CD4+ T cells from PBMCs. Subset noted: CD45RA+ positively selected. These receptors all come from a man between 18 and 29 years old in good health. Some clones in this sample may be carry-over from other donors' samples.

The chain joins TRBV7-2 to TRBJ2-2, with D perhaps TRBD1 (7 bases). The CDR3 is made up of 14 amino acids. Between the trimmed V and J ends, which lost 8 bases and 2 bases, there was a span of 12 bases. Looked up from germline, CDR1 is SGHTA and CDR2 is FQGNSA. CDR3 region: CASRGDSNTGELFF. DNA for the CDR3: TGTGCCAGCCGCGGGGACAGCAACACCGGGGAGCTGTTTTTT.

This clone occurred once. The V call is TRBV28, the J call TRBJ1-5; 7 nucleotides line up with TRBD1. This CDR3 is 15 amino acids long. After removal of 5 bases from V and 3 bases from J, the junction contained 7 bases not matched to a gene. Looked up from germline, CDR1 is MDHEN and CDR2 is SYDVKM. CDR3: CASSRLDRVNQPQHF. The CDR3, as DNA: TGTGCCAGCAGTCGACTCGACAGGGTCAATCAGCCCCAGCATTTT.

The CDR3 DNA is TGTGCCAGCAGCCCGGGACTAGCGGGAGTACATGAGCAGTTCTTC. Translation: CASSPGLAGVHEQFF. The chain uses TRBV5-6 and TRBJ2-1; 14 bases are shared with TRBD2. Germline-derived CDR1 and CDR2 are SGHDT and YYEEEE. This CDR3 region has 15 residues. J lost 8 bases, V lost 4 bases, and 5 bases had no gene match.

The V and J genes are TRBV5-1 and TRBJ2-5; D perhaps matches TRBD1 (6 bases). The V gene's germline CDR1 is SGHRS and CDR2 YFSETQ. With 4 bases removed from V and 2 bases from J, the gap between germline ends came to 15 bases. The CDR3 extends over 15 amino acids. The CDR3 reads CASSPRYRAQETQYF. The CDR3 DNA follows: TGCGCCAGCAGCCCGCGGTACAGGGCTCAAGAGACCCAGTACTTC.

This chain uses TRBV2 with TRBJ2-1; 9 bases line up with TRBD1. V shed 5 bases, J shed 2 bases, and the junction held 1 base outside the gene matches. The CDR3 covers 14 residues. Germline V gene data show CDR1 as SNHLY and CDR2 as FYNNEI. The CDR3 here is CASSRQGAYNEQFF. As DNA, the CDR3 is TGTGCCAGCAGTAGACAGGGGGCCTACAATGAGCAGTTCTTC.

V gene TRBV7-3 combines with J gene TRBJ2-2, with TRBD2 matching 8 bases. Trimming removed 1 base from V and 4 bases from J; junction bases left unmatched: 8. The CDR3 is 17 amino acids. Germline CDR1 reads SGHTA; CDR2 reads FQGTGA. In nucleotides, the CDR3 is TGTGCCAGCAGCTTAATTGGCGGGAGGCGCCCCACCGGGGAGCTGTTTTTT. This encodes CASSLIGGRRPTGELFF.

In this sample, this clone turned up once. The chain has TRBV5-4 and TRBJ1-2; weak D call: TRBD1 (6 bases). The germline CDR1 and CDR2 sequences are SGHNT and YYREEE (reference sequence). This CDR3 spans 15 amino acids. Trimming pared 5 bases from V and 7 bases from J, leaving 21 bases between. CDR3 loop: CASRSATGGEGGYTF. Here the CDR3 DNA reads TGTGCCAGCAGATCTGCGACAGGCGGAGAAGGTGGCTACACCTTC.

J is TRBJ2-7 and V is TRBV7-2; 11 bases align to TRBD2. Germline V CDR1 and CDR2: SGHTA, FQGNSA. V trimming: 1 base; J trimming: 4 bases; junction bases outside the gene matches: 9. The CDR3 loop spans 17 amino acids. The CDR3 sequence is CASSLVIAGGPLYEQYF. As DNA, the CDR3 is TGTGCCAGCAGCTTAGTGATAGCGGGAGGGCCTCTGTACGAGCAGTACTTC.

This chain joins TRBV5-1 and TRBJ2-5; D remains unclear. The CDR3 totals 15 residues. Trimming cost V 0 bases and J 3 bases, with 12 bases left between them. In germline, CDR1 is SGHRS, CDR2 YFSETQ. CDR3 DNA sequence: TGCGCCAGCAGCTTGGACTCGGGTAAAAAAGAGACCCAGTACTTC. Protein: CASSLDSGKKETQYF.

The genes are TRBV19 and TRBJ1-2; D is undetermined. Trimming cost V 4 bases and J 4 bases, with 7 bases left between them. This CDR3 is built from 12 residues. Germline V gene data show CDR1 as LNHDA and CDR2 as SQIVND (reference sequence). For the CDR3, the DNA is TGTGCCAGTAGTACGACCCTCTATGGCTACACCTTC. It yields the protein CASSTTLYGYTF.

The V call is TRBV7-6, the J call TRBJ2-5; no clear D gene. Germline V gene sequence: CDR1 SGHVS, CDR2 FNYEAQ. CDR3 size: 13 residues. Trimming stripped 1 base from V and 2 bases from J, with 5 bases between. CDR3: CASSLDGQETQYF. The CDR3 DNA reads TGTGCCAGCAGCTTAGACGGGCAAGAGACCCAGTACTTC.

J is TRBJ2-1 and V is TRBV19, with 9 bases aligning to TRBD2. CDR3 length: 18 amino acids. CDR1 is LNHDA and CDR2 is SQIVND in the germline V gene (reference sequence). V shed 5 bases and J 0 bases; nucleotides not matched to a gene: 11. The CDR3 bases are TGTGCCAGTAGTCTCACCGGGACTAGCCTCGGCTCCTACAATGAGCAGTTCTTC. Translation: CASSLTGTSLGSYNEQFF.

The chain recombines TRBV15 with TRBJ2-5; 7 bases match TRBD1. The germline gives CDR1 LNHNV, CDR2 YYDKDF (reference sequence). The length of the CDR3 is 14 residues. The ends lost 1 base at V and 3 bases at J; junction bases unmatched: 2. CDR3 amino acids: CATSRGGTEETQYF. DNA of the CDR3: TGTGCCACCAGCAGAGGAGGGACAGAAGAGACCCAGTACTTC.

As to this clone: In the same sample, other DNA sequences code for this CDR3. The chain carries TRBV20-1 and TRBJ2-5; D remains unclear. The CDR3 totals 10 residues. V lost 6 bases, J lost 5 bases, and 7 bases lay in between. Germline values: CDR1 DFQATT, CDR2 SNEGSKA (reference sequence). CDR3: CSAGRETQYF. In DNA form, the CDR3 reads TGCAGTGCCGGGCGGGAGACCCAGTACTTC.